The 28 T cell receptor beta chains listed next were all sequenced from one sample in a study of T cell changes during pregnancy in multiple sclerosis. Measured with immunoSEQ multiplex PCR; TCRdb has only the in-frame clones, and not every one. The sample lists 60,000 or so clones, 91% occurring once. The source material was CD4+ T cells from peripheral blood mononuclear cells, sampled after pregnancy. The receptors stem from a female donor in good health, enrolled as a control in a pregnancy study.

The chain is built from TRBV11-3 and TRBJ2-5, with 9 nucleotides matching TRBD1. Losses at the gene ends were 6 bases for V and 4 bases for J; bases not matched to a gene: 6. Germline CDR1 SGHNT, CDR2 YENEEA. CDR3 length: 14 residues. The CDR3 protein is CASRSGTGLETQYF. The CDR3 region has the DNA TGTGCCAGCAGGTCCGGGACAGGGTTAGAGACCCAGTACTTC.

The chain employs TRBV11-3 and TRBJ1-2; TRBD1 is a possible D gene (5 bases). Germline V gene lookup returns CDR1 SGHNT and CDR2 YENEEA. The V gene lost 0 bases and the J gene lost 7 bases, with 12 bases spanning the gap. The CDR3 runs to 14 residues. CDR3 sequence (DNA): TGTGCCAGCAGCTTAGATTACCAGGGTGTTGGCTACACCTTC. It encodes CASSLDYQGVGYTF. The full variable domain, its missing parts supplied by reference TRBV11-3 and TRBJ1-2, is EAGVVQSPRYKIIEKKQPVAFWCNPISGHNTLYWYLQNLGQGPELLIRYENEEAVDDSQLPKDRFSAERLKGVDSTLKIQPAELGDSAVYLCASSLDYQGVGYTFGSGTRLTVV.

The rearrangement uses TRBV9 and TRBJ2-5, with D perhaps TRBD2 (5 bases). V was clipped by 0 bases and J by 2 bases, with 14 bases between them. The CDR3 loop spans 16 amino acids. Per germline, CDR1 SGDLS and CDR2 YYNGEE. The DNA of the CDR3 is TGTGCCAGCAGCGTAGGCTGGTCCCCGGGGCAAGAGACCCAGTACTTC. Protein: CASSVGWSPGQETQYF.

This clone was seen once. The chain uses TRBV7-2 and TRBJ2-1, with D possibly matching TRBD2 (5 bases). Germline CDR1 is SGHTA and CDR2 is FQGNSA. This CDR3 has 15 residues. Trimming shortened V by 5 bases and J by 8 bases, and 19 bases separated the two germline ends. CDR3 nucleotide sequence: TGTGCCAGCAGCCTCGGACTGCCCAGCAAGGATGAGCAGTTCTTC. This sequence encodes CASSLGLPSKDEQFF.

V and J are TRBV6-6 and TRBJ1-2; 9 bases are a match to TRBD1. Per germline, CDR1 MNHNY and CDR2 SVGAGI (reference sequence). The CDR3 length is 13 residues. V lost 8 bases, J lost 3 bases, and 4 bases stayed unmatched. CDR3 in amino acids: CASRTGAHYGYTF. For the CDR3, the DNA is TGTGCCAGCCGGACAGGGGCGCACTATGGCTACACCTTC.

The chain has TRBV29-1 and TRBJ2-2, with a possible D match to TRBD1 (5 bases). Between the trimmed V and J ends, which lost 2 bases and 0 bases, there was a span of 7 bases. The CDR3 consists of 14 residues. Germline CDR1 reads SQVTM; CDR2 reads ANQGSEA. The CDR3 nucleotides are TGCAGCGTTGAAAGGACACCGAACACCGGGGAGCTGTTTTTT. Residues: CSVERTPNTGELFF.

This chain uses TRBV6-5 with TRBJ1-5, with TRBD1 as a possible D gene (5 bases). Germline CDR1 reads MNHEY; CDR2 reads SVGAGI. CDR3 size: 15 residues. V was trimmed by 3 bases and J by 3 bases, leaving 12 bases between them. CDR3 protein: CASSYKSGPNQPQHF. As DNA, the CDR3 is TGTGCCAGCAGTTATAAGTCAGGGCCCAATCAGCCCCAGCATTTT.

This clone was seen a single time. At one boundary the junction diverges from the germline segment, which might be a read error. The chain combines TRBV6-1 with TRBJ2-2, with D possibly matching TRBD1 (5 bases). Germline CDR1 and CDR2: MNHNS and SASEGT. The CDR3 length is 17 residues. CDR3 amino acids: CASSEFSIRATTRELFF. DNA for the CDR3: TGTGCCAGCAGTGAATTCTCAATCAGGGCTACCACCCGGGAGCTGTTTTTT.

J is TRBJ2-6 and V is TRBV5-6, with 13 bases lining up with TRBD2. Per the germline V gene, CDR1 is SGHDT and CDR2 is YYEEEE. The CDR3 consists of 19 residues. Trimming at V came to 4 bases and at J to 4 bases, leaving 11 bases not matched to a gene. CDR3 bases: TGTGCCAGCAGCGTGGGACTAGCGGGGCCCAAGGCCGGGGCCAACGTCCTGACTTTC. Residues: CASSVGLAGPKAGANVLTF. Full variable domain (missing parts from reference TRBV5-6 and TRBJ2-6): DAGVTQSPTHLIKTRGQQVTLRCSPKSGHDTVSWYQQALGQGPQFIFQYYEEEERQRGNFPDRFSGHQFPNYSSELNVNALLLGDSALYLCASSVGLAGPKAGANVLTFGAGSRLTVL.

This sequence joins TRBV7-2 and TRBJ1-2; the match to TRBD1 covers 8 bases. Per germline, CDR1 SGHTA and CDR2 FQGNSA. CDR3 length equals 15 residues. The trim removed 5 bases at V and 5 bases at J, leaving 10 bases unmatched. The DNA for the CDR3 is TGTGCCAGCAGCCAAGACAGGGGTTCAGATTATGGCTACACCTTC. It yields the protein CASSQDRGSDYGYTF.

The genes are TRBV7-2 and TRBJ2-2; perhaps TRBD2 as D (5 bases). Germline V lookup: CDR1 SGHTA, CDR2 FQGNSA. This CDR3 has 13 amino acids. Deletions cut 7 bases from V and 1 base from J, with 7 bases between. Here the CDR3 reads CASTRGNTGELFF. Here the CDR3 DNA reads TGTGCCAGCACCCGGGGGAACACCGGGGAGCTGTTTTTT.

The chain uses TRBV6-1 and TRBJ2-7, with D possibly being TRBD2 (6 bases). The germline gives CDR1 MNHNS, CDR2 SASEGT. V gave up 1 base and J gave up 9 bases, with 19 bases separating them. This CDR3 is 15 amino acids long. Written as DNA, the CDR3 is TGTGCCAGCAGTGAAGTTGGTTCTGGGCGGGGTCCGCAGTACTTC. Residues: CASSEVGSGRGPQYF.

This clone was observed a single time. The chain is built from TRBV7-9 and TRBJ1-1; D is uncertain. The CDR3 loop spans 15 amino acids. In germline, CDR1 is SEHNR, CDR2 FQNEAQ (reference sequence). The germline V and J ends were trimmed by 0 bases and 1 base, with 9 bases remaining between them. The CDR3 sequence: CASSLAAGRNTEAFF. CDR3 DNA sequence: TGTGCCAGCAGCTTAGCGGCCGGGAGGAACACTGAAGCTTTCTTT.

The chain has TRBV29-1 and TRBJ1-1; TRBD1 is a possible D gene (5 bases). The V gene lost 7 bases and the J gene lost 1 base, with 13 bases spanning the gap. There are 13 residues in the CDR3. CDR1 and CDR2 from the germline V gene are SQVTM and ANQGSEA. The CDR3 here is CSGTGAPNTEAFF. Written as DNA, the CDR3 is TGCAGCGGCACAGGCGCCCCGAACACTGAAGCTTTCTTT.

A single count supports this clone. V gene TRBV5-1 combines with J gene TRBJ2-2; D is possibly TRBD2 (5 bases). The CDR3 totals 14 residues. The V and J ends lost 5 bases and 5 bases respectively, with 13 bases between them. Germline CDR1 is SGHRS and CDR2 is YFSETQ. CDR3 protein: CASRHFGETGELFF. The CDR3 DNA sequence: TGCGCCAGCAGGCACTTCGGGGAGACCGGGGAGCTGTTTTTT.

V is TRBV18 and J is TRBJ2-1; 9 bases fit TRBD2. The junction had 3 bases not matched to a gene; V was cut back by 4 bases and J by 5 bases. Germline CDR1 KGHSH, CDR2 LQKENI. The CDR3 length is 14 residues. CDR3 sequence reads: CASSQTSGNNEQFF. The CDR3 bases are TGTGCCAGCTCACAGACTAGCGGCAACAATGAGCAGTTCTTC.

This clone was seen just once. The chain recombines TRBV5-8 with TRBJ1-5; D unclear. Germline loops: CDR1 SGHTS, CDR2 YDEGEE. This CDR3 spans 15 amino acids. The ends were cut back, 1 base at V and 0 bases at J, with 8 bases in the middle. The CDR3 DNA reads TGTGCCAGCAGCTTGACATTCGATAGCAATCAGCCCCAGCATTTT. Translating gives CASSLTFDSNQPQHF.

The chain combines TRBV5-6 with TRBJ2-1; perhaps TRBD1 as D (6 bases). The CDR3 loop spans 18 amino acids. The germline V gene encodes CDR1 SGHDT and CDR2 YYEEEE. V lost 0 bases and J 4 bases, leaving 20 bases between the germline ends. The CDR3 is CASSLGGTQGSVYNEQFF. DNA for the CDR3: TGTGCCAGCAGCTTGGGGGGAACCCAGGGGAGCGTATACAATGAGCAGTTCTTC.

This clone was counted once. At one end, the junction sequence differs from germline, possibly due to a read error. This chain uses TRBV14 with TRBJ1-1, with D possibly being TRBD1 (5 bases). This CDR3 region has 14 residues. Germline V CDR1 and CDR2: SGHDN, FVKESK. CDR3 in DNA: TGTGCCAGCACCCAAGTAGGGGATTACACTGAAGCTTTCTTT. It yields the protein CASTQVGDYTEAFF. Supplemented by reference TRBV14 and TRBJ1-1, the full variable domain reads EAGVTQFPSHSVIEKGQTVTLRCDPISGHDNLYWYRRVMGKEIKFLLHFVKESKQDESGMPNNRFLAERTGGTYSTLKVQPAELEDSGVYFCASTQVGDYTEAFFGQGTRLTVV.

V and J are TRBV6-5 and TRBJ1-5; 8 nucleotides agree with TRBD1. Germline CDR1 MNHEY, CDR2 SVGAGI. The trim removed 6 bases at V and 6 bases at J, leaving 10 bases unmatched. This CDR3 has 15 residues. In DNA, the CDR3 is TGTGCCAGCAGCCGGACAGGGAGTCACAGTCAGCCCCAGCATTTT. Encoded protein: CASSRTGSHSQPQHF.

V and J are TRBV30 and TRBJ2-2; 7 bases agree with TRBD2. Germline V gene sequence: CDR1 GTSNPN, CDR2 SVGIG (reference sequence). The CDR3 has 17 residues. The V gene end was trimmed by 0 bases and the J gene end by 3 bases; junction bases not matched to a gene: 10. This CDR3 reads CAWSVDLRDYHTGELFF. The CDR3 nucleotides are TGTGCCTGGAGTGTGGACTTAAGGGACTACCACACCGGGGAGCTGTTTTTT.

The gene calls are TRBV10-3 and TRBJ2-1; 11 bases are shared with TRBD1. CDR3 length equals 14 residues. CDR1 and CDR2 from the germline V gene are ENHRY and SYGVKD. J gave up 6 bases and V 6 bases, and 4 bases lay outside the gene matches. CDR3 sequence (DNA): TGTGCCATCAGCGATGGACAGGGGGCCAATGAGCAGTTCTTC. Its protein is CAISDGQGANEQFF.

The CDR3 DNA follows: TGTGCCAGCAGGCGGGACAGGGGTTCCTCTGACTCTGGAAACACCATATATTTT. This sequence encodes CASRRDRGSSDSGNTIYF. The chain is built from TRBV25-1 and TRBJ1-3; the match to TRBD1 covers 10 bases. The germline CDR1 and CDR2 sequences are MGHDK and SYGVNS. The CDR3 contains 18 residues. Trimming at V came to 6 bases and at J to 0 bases, leaving 11 bases not matched to a gene.

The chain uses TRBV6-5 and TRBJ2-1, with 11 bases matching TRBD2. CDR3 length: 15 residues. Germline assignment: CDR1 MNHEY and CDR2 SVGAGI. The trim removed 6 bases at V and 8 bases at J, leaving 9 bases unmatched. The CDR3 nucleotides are TGTGCCAGCAGCCCCTTAGCGGGGGGGCGGGATGAGCAGTTCTTC. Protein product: CASSPLAGGRDEQFF.

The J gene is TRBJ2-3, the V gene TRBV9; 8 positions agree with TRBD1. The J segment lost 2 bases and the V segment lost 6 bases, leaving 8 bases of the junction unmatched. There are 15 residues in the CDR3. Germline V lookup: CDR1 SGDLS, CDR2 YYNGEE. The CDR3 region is CASNTQGAYTDTQYF. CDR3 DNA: TGTGCCAGCAACACGCAGGGGGCCTACACAGATACGCAGTATTTT. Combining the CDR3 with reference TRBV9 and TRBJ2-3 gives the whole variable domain DSGVTQTPKHLITATGQRVTLRCSPRSGDLSVYWYQQSLDQGLQFLIQYYNGEERAKGNILERFSAQQFPDLHSELNLSSLELGDSALYFCASNTQGAYTDTQYFGPGTRLTVL.

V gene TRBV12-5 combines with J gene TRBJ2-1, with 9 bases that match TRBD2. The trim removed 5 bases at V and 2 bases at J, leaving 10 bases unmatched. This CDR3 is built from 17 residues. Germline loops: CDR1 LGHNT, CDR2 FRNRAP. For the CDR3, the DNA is TGTGCTAGTGGTCCGCCGGTTGCGGGGGGGACCTACAATGAGCAGTTCTTC. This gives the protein CASGPPVAGGTYNEQFF.

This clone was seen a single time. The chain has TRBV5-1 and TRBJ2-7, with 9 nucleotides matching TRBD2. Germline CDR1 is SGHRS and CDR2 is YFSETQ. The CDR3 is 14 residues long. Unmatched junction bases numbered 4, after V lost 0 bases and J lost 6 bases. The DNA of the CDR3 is TGCGCCAGCAGCTTGGAGGGACTAGCCTCCGAGCAGTACTTC. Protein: CASSLEGLASEQYF.

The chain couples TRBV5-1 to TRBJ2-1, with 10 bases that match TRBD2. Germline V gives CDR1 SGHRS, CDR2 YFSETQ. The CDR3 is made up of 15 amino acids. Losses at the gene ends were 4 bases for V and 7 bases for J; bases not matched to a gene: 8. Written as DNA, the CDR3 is TGCGCCAGCAGCCTCTCTAGCGGGGGAGGGAATGAGCAGTTCTTC. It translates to CASSLSSGGGNEQFF.